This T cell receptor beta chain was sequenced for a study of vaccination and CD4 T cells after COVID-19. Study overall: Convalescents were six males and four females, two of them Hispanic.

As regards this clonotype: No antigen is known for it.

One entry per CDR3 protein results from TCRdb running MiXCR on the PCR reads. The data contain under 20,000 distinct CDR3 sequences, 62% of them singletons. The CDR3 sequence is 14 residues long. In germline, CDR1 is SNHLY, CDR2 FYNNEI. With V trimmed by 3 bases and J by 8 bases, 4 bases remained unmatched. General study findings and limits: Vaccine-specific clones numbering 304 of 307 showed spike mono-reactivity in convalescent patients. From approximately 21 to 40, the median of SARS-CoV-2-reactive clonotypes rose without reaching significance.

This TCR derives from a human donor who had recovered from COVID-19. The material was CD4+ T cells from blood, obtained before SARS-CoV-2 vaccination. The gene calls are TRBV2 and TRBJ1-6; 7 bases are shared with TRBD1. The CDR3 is CASSETGFYSPLHF. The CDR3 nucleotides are TGTGCCAGCAGTGAGACAGGGTTCTATTCACCCCTCCACTTT.